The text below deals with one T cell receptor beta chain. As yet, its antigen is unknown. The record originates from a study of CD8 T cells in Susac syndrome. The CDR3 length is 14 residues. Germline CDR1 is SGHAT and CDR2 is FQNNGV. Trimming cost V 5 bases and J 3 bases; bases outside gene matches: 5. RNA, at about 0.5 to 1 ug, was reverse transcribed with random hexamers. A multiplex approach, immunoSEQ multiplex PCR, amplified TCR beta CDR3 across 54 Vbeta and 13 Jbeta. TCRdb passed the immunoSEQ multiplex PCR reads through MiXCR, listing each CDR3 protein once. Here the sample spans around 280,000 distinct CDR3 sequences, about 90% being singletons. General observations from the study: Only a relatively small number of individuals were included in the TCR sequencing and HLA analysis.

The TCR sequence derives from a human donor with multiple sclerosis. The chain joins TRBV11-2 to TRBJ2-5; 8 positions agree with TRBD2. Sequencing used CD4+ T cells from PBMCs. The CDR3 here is CASSRILAEETQYF. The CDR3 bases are TGTGCCAGCAGCCGCATACTAGCGGAAGAGACCCAGTACTTC.